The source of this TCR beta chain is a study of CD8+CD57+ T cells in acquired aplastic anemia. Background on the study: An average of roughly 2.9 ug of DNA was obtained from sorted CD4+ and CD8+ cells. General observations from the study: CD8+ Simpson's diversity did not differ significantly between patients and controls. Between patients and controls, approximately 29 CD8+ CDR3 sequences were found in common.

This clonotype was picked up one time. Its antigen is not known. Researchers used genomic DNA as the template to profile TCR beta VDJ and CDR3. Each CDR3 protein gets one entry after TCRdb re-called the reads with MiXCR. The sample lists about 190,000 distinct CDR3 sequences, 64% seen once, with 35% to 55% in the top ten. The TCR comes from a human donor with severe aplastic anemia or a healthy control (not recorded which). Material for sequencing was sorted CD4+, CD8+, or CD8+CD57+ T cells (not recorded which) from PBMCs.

The CDR3: CASSLGGGQNSPLHF. DNA of the CDR3: TGTGCCAGCAGCTTGGGGGGGGGCCAAAATTCACCCCTCCACTTT. The chain couples TRBV7-2 to TRBJ1-6; possible D gene TRBD1, 6 bases. CDR1 is SGHTA, CDR2 FQGNSA, per germline. Trimming took 3 bases from V and 7 from J, leaving 13 bases between them. The CDR3 extends over 15 amino acids. Full variable domain (rest looked up from reference TRBV7-2 and TRBJ1-6): GAGVSQSPSNKVTEKGKDVELRCDPISGHTALYWYRQSLGQGLEFLIYFQGNSAPDKSGLPSDRFSAERTGGSVSTLTIQRTQQEDSAVYLCASSLGGGQNSPLHFGNGTRLTVT.